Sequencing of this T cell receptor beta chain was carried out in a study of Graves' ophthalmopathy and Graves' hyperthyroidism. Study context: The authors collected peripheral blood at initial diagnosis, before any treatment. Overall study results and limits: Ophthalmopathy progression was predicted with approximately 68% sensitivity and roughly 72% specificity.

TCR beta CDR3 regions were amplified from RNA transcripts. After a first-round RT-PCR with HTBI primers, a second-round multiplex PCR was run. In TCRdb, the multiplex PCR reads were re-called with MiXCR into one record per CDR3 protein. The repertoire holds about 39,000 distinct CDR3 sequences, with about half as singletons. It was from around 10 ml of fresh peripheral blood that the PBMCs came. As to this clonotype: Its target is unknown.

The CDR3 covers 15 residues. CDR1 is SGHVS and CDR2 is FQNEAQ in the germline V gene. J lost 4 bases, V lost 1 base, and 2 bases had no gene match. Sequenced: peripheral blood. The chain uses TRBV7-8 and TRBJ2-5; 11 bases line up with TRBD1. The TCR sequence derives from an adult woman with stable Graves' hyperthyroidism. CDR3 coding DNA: TGTGCCAGCAGCTTAGGGACAGGGGGCGCAGAGACCCAGTACTTC. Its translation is CASSLGTGGAETQYF.